This TCR beta chain appears in the sequencing data of a study of cytomegalovirus exposure and HLA in healthy donors. Study-level points and caveats: In vitro work confirmed that three CMV-associated chains recognize CMV antigens. Investigators reported 150 to 200 TCR beta chains as tied to cytomegalovirus.

TCRdb's table, derived via immunoSEQ multiplex PCR, lists solely in-frame clones and lacks some. The table includes about 200,000 clones, 70% to 90% detected once. This clone was seen more than once but under ten times. The antigen remains unidentified. This CDR3 spans 12 amino acids. Germline V CDR1 and CDR2: MGHRA, YSYEKL. V lost 5 bases and J 5 bases, leaving 9 bases between the germline ends. V and J are TRBV4-1 and TRBJ1-1; D call uncertain. This receptor was obtained from a woman between 18 and 29 years old in good health and CMV-seronegative. The sequencing input was PBMCs. CDR3 sequence: CASSKPGTEAFF. The CDR3 nucleotides are TGCGCCAGCAGCAAGCCGGGGACTGAAGCTTTCTTT.